Following are 24 T cell receptor beta chains from one sample sequenced in a study of blood T cells in healthy people across ages. A J-beta primer mix and a sample-barcoded 5' primer were used in a second PCR of about 7 to 12 cycles. TCRdb ran MiXCR on the 5' RACE reads and lists one entry per CDR3 protein. This repertoire shows some 550,000 distinct CDR3 sequences, about 45% found once; its top ten account for 20% to 25%. Sequencing input: blood. The receptors derive from a man older than 75 in good health.

The CDR3 DNA reads as TGTGCCATCAGTAATAGCGGGGTCTACAATGAGCAGTTCTTC. Translating it yields CAISNSGVYNEQFF. This rearrangement joins TRBV10-3 to TRBJ2-1; 8 bases are a match to TRBD2. Trimming took 5 bases from V and 3 from J; bases not matched to a gene: 3. Germline values: CDR1 ENHRY, CDR2 SYGVKD. The length of the CDR3 is 14 residues.

The rearrangement joins TRBV4-2 to TRBJ1-4; D is unclear. The CDR3 length is 16 residues. In germline, CDR1 is LGHNA, CDR2 YNFKEQ. Trimming took off 0 bases at V and 6 bases at J, with 14 bases between the two ends. CDR3 in DNA: TGTGCCAGCAGCCAAGATGTCAGCTATAACTATGAAAAACTGTTTTTT. Protein sequence: CASSQDVSYNYEKLFF.

Turning to this clonotype: The junction departs from the called germline gene at one end, perhaps through a read error. The chain recombines TRBV12-3 or TRBV12-4 with TRBJ2-3; tentative D call: TRBD2 (7 bases). This CDR3 contains 14 residues. The CDR3, as DNA: TGTGCCAGCAGTTTAAGGGGGGGCCCAGATGCGCAGTATTTT. Residues: CASSLRGGPDAQYF.

In this sample, this clonotype turned up many times. This chain links TRBV6-5 with TRBJ2-3, with 8 bases that match TRBD1. Unmatched junction bases numbered 5, after V lost 6 bases and J lost 3 bases. The CDR3 consists of 14 residues. Germline loops: CDR1 MNHEY, CDR2 SVGAGI. In DNA, the CDR3 is TGTGCCAGCAGAACAGGGGGGAGGACAGATACGCAGTATTTT. It codes for CASRTGGRTDTQYF.

With regard to this clonotype: A read error may account for a junction end that differs from germline. V gene TRBV6-5 combines with J gene TRBJ2-3; a possible D gene is TRBD2 (6 bases). The CDR3 contains 14 residues. CDR1 and CDR2 from the germline V gene are MNHEY and SVGAGI. This CDR3 is CASGYATGVDTQYF. CDR3 sequence (DNA): TGTGCCAGCGGTTACGCGACGGGGGTAGATACGCAGTATTTT.

A few counts support this clonotype. This chain uses TRBV2 with TRBJ2-7; D remains unclear. Germline CDR1 SNHLY, CDR2 FYNNEI. Trimming cost V 5 bases and J 3 bases, with 8 bases left between them. The CDR3 is 12 amino acids. CDR3 in amino acids: CASSSMVYEQYF. DNA of the CDR3: TGTGCCAGCAGTTCCATGGTCTACGAGCAGTACTTC.

In this sample, this clonotype turned up a few times. This chain uses TRBV20-1 with TRBJ2-7; 8 positions agree with TRBD2. The CDR3 length is 16 residues. V shed 0 bases, J shed 1 base, and the junction held 8 bases outside the gene matches. From germline, CDR1 is DFQATT and CDR2 SNEGSKA (reference sequence). CDR3 DNA sequence: TGCAGTGCTAGAGATCCGAGCGGGAGCCCTTCCTACGAGCAGTACTTC. Its translation is CSARDPSGSPSYEQYF.

V is TRBV7-2 and J is TRBJ2-6; D is possibly TRBD1 (6 bases). Trimming removed 5 bases from V and 1 base from J, with 21 bases in between. Germline V lookup: CDR1 SGHTA, CDR2 FQGNSA. The CDR3 extends over 19 amino acids. The CDR3 DNA follows: TGTGCCAGCAGCCCTCGCAGGGGCGCCAATGGGTCTGGGGCCAACGTCCTGACTTTC. This gives the protein CASSPRRGANGSGANVLTF.

The chain uses TRBV24-1 and TRBJ2-1, with TRBD2 matching over 10 bases. Germline CDR1 and CDR2: KGHDR and SFDVKD. The CDR3 loop spans 14 amino acids. Trimming removed 9 bases from V and 6 bases from J; junction bases left unmatched: 7. CDR3 in amino acids: CATQLAGEVNEQFF. DNA of the CDR3: TGTGCCACCCAGCTAGCGGGAGAGGTCAATGAGCAGTTCTTC.

The gene calls are TRBV20-1 and TRBJ2-7; 12 bases line up with TRBD2. CDR1 and CDR2 from the germline V gene are DFQATT and SNEGSKA (reference sequence). This CDR3 comprises 14 residues. J gave up 6 bases and V 4 bases, and 7 bases lay outside the gene matches. CDR3 residues: CSATRLAGVSEQYF. CDR3 in DNA: TGCAGTGCTACCCGACTAGCGGGAGTTAGCGAGCAGTACTTC.

CDR3: CSARAPAYDAQYF. CDR3 nucleotide sequence: TGCAGTGCTAGAGCGCCAGCTTACGATGCCCAGTACTTC. The rearrangement links TRBV20-1 to TRBJ2-7; D ambiguous. The V end was cut by 1 base, the J end by 10 bases, with 17 bases between. CDR3 length: 13 amino acids. CDR1 DFQATT and CDR2 SNEGSKA come from the germline V gene (reference sequence).

Worth noting for this clonotype: Its ends do not fully match the called genes, so a read error is possible. The chain combines TRBV6-1 with TRBJ2-3; 9 nucleotides agree with TRBD1. Germline CDR1 reads MNHNS; CDR2 reads SASEGT. CDR3 length: 17 amino acids. In DNA form, the CDR3 reads TGTGCCAGCAGTCCTCGGCGACAGGGGGGAGGCACAAATACGCAGTATTTT. It encodes CASSPRRQGGGTNTQYF.

V gene TRBV30 combines with J gene TRBJ2-7, with D unresolved. This CDR3 has 11 residues. V shed 2 bases and J shed 0 bases, with 2 bases lying between them. The V gene's germline CDR1 is GTSNPN and CDR2 SVGIG (reference sequence). CDR3 residues: CAWSYSYEQYF. DNA of the CDR3: TGTGCCTGGAGTTACTCCTACGAGCAGTACTTC.

V is TRBV20-1 and J is TRBJ2-5, with TRBD2 identical over 7 bases. The end of the DNA is better explained by TRBJ2-7, so the J call may be wrong. Germline V gives CDR1 DFQATT, CDR2 SNEGSKA (reference sequence). The length of the CDR3 is 15 residues. The CDR3 spells CSARDSAGADYEQYF. The CDR3 bases are TGCAGTGCTAGAGATTCTGCGGGAGCGGATTACGAGCAGTACTTC.

This clonotype was detected ten times or more. This chain joins TRBV6-2 or TRBV6-3 and TRBJ2-5; 8 positions agree with TRBD1. This CDR3 contains 14 residues. Germline V gene data show CDR1 as MNHEY and CDR2 as SVGEGT. V trimming: 7 bases; J trimming: 6 bases; junction bases outside the gene matches: 10. CDR3 bases: TGTGCCAGCACCCCAATGACAGGGGTAAAGACCCAGTACTTC. Translation gives CASTPMTGVKTQYF.

The gene calls are TRBV9 and TRBJ1-2; D gene unclear. The CDR3 length is 12 residues. The germline V and J ends were trimmed by 4 bases and 8 bases, with 12 bases remaining between them. Germline lookup yields CDR1 SGDLS and CDR2 YYNGEE. The CDR3 is CASSSQPQGYTF. CDR3 nucleotides: TGTGCCAGCAGCTCGCAGCCCCAGGGCTACACCTTC.

Notes on this clonotype: Relative to the germline gene, one junction end is altered; a read error may explain this. This chain joins TRBV12-3 or TRBV12-4 and TRBJ2-2; 7 bases are a match to TRBD1. This CDR3 region has 15 residues. The CDR3 region has the DNA TGTGCCAGCACTTTAGGGGGCCGTCGCACCGGGGAGCTGTTTTTT. It yields the protein CASTLGGRRTGELFF.

This clonotype was detected a few times. This chain uses TRBV25-1 with TRBJ2-7; D is possibly TRBD1 (6 bases). The V end was cut by 6 bases, the J end by 7 bases, with 19 bases between. The V gene's germline CDR1 is MGHDK and CDR2 SYGVNS. CDR3 length: 14 amino acids. The CDR3 loop is CASSRGGISTEQYF. Written as DNA, the CDR3 is TGTGCCAGCAGCCGAGGGGGTATTTCGACGGAGCAGTACTTC.

The chain is built from TRBV4-3 and TRBJ2-1; no reliable D call. This CDR3 comprises 14 residues. V lost 1 base and J 3 bases, leaving 7 bases between the germline ends. Looked up from germline, CDR1 is LGHNA and CDR2 is YSLEER. The CDR3: CASSQASVYNEQFF. The CDR3 nucleotides are TGCGCCAGCAGCCAAGCCTCCGTCTACAATGAGCAGTTCTTC.

The J gene is TRBJ2-7, the V gene TRBV28; 9 bases line up with TRBD2. V lost 7 bases, J lost 4 bases, and 8 bases stayed unmatched. CDR1 is MDHEN, CDR2 SYDVKM, per germline. This CDR3 has 14 residues. CDR3 coding DNA: TGTGCCAGCATAGGCGGGAGGGCCTTATACGAGCAGTACTTC. This translates into CASIGGRALYEQYF.

The chain employs TRBV20-1 and TRBJ1-5, with D uncertain. Per germline, CDR1 DFQATT and CDR2 SNEGSKA (reference sequence). Trimming left V 5 bases short and J 9 bases short, with 14 bases between. This CDR3 is built from 12 residues. The CDR3 DNA follows: TGCAGTGCTGGGTCAGGCCGGAGGCCCCAGCATTTT. This translates into CSAGSGRRPQHF.

A few counts support this clonotype. The chain has TRBV10-3 and TRBJ2-3; 8 bases fit TRBD2. With V trimmed by 6 bases and J by 7 bases, 3 bases remained unmatched. The CDR3 runs to 12 residues. The germline CDR1 and CDR2 sequences are ENHRY and SYGVKD. The CDR3 sequence: CAIRGLEHTQYF. The CDR3 DNA reads TGTGCCATCAGGGGACTAGAACATACGCAGTATTTT.

The V gene is TRBV7-2, the J gene TRBJ2-1, with D unresolved. The CDR3 is made up of 15 amino acids. Germline lookup yields CDR1 SGHTA and CDR2 FQGNSA. V was trimmed by 6 bases and J by 6 bases, leaving 18 bases between them. CDR3 bases: TGTGCCAGCAGGGAACTCGGGTTTAAAGGCAATGAGCAGTTCTTC. Its protein product is CASRELGFKGNEQFF. The variable domain in full, completed from reference TRBV7-2 and TRBJ2-1, reads GAGVSQSPSNKVTEKGKDVELRCDPISGHTALYWYRQSLGQGLEFLIYFQGNSAPDKSGLPSDRFSAERTGGSVSTLTIQRTQQEDSAVYLCASRELGFKGNEQFFGPGTRLTVL.

This rearrangement joins TRBV21-1 to TRBJ2-7; TRBD1, the D gene given by the table, was not confirmed from the DNA. TRBV21-1 is annotated as a pseudogene. CDR3 length: 14 residues. The CDR3 protein is CASNLGEGGYEQYF. The CDR3 DNA follows: TGTGCCAGCAATTTGGGGGAAGGAGGCTACGAGCAGTACTTC.